This TCR beta chain was found in a study of blood T cells in healthy people across ages. Study-level results: The unknown donor CMV status may have confounded expanded clonotype changes.

The CDR3 contains 16 residues. Per germline, CDR1 SEHNR and CDR2 FQNEAQ (reference sequence). It was with a sample-barcoded 5' primer and a J-beta primer mix that a second PCR of roughly 7 to 12 cycles was run. Individual samples furnished no less than 2.5 million CDR3-containing paired-end reads apiece. Each CDR3 protein gets one entry after TCRdb re-called the 5' RACE reads with MiXCR. The sample holds about 780,000 distinct CDR3 sequences, roughly 25% seen once. This clonotype was detected only a few times. Its antigen is unknown. The data also belong to a second study, concerning T cells of mothers and their children. That work adds: Overlap in related mother-child pairs always slightly exceeded unrelated pairs, never significantly.

V gene TRBV7-9 combines with J gene TRBJ2-5; 11 positions agree with TRBD1. With the DNA end fitting TRBJ2-7 better, the J assignment may be wrong. This receptor was taken from a boy aged 5-17 years in good health. The sample consisted of blood. CDR3 nucleotides: TGTGCCAGCAGTTCATCCGGGACAGGGGGTGACTACGAGCAGTACTTC. It yields the protein CASSSSGTGGDYEQYF.